This is a list of T cell receptor beta chains from one sample in a study of blood T cell repertoires in COVID-19. Clones were sequenced by immunoSEQ multiplex PCR, and TCRdb holds only the in-frame ones, with some missing. This sample yields about 83,000 clones, of which about 86% are seen a single time; about 24% belongs to the top ten. The sequencing sample was made of peripheral blood. The receptors derive from an elderly woman in a cohort sampled during active or convalescent COVID-19. The CDR3 runs from the conserved cysteine through the conserved F or W. D genes are given only for firm matches. The size of a clone is reported for some rows only, either as once, few or many, or as a class for expanded clones.

d_call j_call clone_size cdr3_length v_call cdr3_nt cdr3_aa
. TRBJ1-2 . 14 TRBV5-1 TGCGCCAGCAGCTTGGACCTCGGGGAGGATGGCTACACCTTC CASSLDLGEDGYTF
. TRBJ2-1 . 13 TRBV12-3/TRBV12-4 TGTGCCAGCAGTTTATTACGTGAGGGTGAGCAGTTCTTC CASSLLREGEQFF
TRBD2 TRBJ2-1 once 15 TRBV24-1 TGTGCCACCAGTGATTTAGCGGGAGGGTCGGGTGAGCAGTTCTTC CATSDLAGGSGEQFF
TRBD2 TRBJ2-1 . 15 TRBV2 TGTGCCACCCAGGGGGGACTAGCGGGAGCAAGGGGGCAGTTCTTC CATQGGLAGARGQFF
TRBD1 TRBJ2-7 . 13 TRBV19 TGTGCCAGTAGTAGGGGACAGGTAAACGAGCAGTACTTC CASSRGQVNEQYF
. TRBJ1-5 . 17 TRBV5-1 TGCGCCAGCAGCTGGGGGATTGGGACAAGTATGGATCAGCCCCAGCATTTT CASSWGIGTSMDQPQHF
. TRBJ1-1 . 13 TRBV5-1 TGCGCCAGCAGCTCGGGACAGAACACTGAAGCTTTCTTT CASSSGQNTEAFF
TRBD1 TRBJ1-4 . 14 TRBV5-1 TGCGCCAGCAACCCGACAGGGGCGCAAGAAAAACTGTTTTTT CASNPTGAQEKLFF
. TRBJ2-1 few 14 TRBV11-3 TGTGCCAGCAGCTTAAATCAGGGAAGCAATGAGCAGTTCTTC CASSLNQGSNEQFF
TRBD2 TRBJ2-1 . 12 TRBV3-1/TRBV3-2 TGTGCCACCAGGCGGGGGAACAATGAGCAGTTCTTC CATRRGNNEQFF
TRBD2 TRBJ2-1 . 16 TRBV7-3 TGTGCCAGCAGCCCCTATAGGACTAGCGGAGACAATGAGCAGTTCTTC CASSPYRTSGDNEQFF
TRBD1 TRBJ1-5 . 16 TRBV6-1 TGTGCCAGCAGTGATCTTGGGGACAGGCTTGATCAGCCCCAGCATTTT CASSDLGDRLDQPQHF
. TRBJ1-1 . 13 TRBV6-2/TRBV6-3 TGTGCCAGCAGCGTCCCGGGACTCCTTGAAGCTTTCTTT CASSVPGLLEAFF
TRBD2 TRBJ2-2 . 14 TRBV6-4 TGTGCCAGCAGCCTCTTAGCGGGAACCGGGGAGCTGTTTTTT CASSLLAGTGELFF
. TRBJ2-5 . 14 TRBV6-5 TGTGCCAGCAGACCCTTACCCGCCGGAGGGACCCAGTACTTC CASRPLPAGGTQYF
TRBD2 TRBJ2-3 . 17 TRBV30 TGTGCCTGGAGTCCCGGGACTAGCGGGAGGGGGACTTATACGCAGTATTTT CAWSPGTSGRGTYTQYF
TRBD1 TRBJ1-1 . 16 TRBV4-1 TGCGCCAGCAGCCCCCTTGGACAGGGGCGTGCTGTTGAAGCTTTCTTT CASSPLGQGRAVEAFF
. TRBJ2-4 . 14 TRBV28 TGTGCCAGCAGTTTATCTGTCATTCCAGTCATTCAGTACTTC CASSLSVIPVIQYF
. TRBJ2-7 . 13 TRBV6-5 TGTGCCAGCAGTTACTCGGTGGCGGGCGAGCAGTACTTC CASSYSVAGEQYF
. TRBJ1-3 . 16 TRBV11-3 TGTGCCAGCAGCACCCGCACAGGGAAAGCCGGAAACACCATATATTTT CASSTRTGKAGNTIYF
. TRBJ2-2 . 13 TRBV7-2 TGTGCCAGCAGCTCCCTGGGCGCCGGGGAGCTGTTTTTT CASSSLGAGELFF
. TRBJ2-1 . 15 TRBV7-2 TGTGCCAGCAGCTTAGCTTCCAACTCCTACAATGAGCAGTTCTTC CASSLASNSYNEQFF
. TRBJ2-3 once 15 TRBV6-5 TGTGCCAGCAGTTACACCGGGACTAGCACAGATACGCAGTATTTT CASSYTGTSTDTQYF
TRBD1 TRBJ1-6 . 17 TRBV4-2 TGTGCCAGCAGCCAAGAACTGACAGGGTCCTATAATTCACCCCTCCACTTT CASSQELTGSYNSPLHF
. TRBJ1-1 . 15 TRBV6-5 TGTGCCAGCAGTTACTCGTGGTCAGCGGACACTGAAGCTTTCTTT CASSYSWSADTEAFF
. TRBJ1-4 . 17 TRBV15 TGTGCCACCAGCAAACCGGGCTACAGGCCTACTAATGAAAAACTGTTTTTT CATSKPGYRPTNEKLFF
. TRBJ2-5 . 12 TRBV6-1 TGTGCCAGCAGTGAGCGGCAAGAGACCCAGTACTTC CASSERQETQYF
. TRBJ2-7 . 16 TRBV7-9 TGTGCCAGCAGCCTTCTGATTTTGGGGGGGCGCGACGAGCAGTACTTC CASSLLILGGRDEQYF
. TRBJ1-1 . 15 TRBV11-2 TGTGCCAGCAGCTTAGTCCCGGGTATGAACACTGAAGCTTTCTTT CASSLVPGMNTEAFF
TRBD1 TRBJ2-7 . 15 TRBV13 TGTGCCAGCATCCAGACAGGGGCGCCGGAGGACGAGCAGTACTTC CASIQTGAPEDEQYF